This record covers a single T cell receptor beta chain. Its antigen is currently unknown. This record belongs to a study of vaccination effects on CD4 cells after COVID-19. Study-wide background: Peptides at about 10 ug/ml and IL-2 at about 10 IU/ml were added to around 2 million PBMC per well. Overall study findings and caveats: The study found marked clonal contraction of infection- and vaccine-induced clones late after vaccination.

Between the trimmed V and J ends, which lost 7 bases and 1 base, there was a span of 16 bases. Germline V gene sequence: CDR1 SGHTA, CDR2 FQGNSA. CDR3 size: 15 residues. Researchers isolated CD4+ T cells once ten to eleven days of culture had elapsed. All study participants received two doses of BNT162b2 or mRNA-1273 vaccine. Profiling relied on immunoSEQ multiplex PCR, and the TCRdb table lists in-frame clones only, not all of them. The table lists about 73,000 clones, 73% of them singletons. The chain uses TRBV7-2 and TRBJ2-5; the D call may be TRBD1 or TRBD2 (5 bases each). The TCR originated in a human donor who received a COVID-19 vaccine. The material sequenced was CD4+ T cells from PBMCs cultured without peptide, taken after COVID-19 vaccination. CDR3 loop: CASTSDWGSQETQYF. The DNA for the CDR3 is TGTGCCAGCACCTCCGACTGGGGGTCCCAAGAGACCCAGTACTTC.